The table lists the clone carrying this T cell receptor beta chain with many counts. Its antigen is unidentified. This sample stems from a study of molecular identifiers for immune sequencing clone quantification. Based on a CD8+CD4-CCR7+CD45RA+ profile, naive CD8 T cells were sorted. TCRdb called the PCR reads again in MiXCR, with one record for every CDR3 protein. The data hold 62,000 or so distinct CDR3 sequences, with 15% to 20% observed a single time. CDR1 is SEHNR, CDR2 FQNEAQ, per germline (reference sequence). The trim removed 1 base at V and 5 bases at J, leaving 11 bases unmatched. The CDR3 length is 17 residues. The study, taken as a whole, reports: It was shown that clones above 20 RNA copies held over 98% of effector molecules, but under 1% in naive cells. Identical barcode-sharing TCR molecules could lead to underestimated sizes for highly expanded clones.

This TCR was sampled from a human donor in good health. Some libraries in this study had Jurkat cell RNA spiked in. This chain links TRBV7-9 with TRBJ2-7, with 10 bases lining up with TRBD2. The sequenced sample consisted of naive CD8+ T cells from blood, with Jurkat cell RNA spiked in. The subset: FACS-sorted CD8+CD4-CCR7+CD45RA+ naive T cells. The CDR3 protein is CASSLGGWLAGVDEQYF. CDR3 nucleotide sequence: TGTGCCAGCAGCTTAGGGGGGTGGCTAGCGGGAGTGGACGAGCAGTACTTC.